This TCR beta chain was recorded in a study of spatial heterogeneity in lung cancer. Study summary: Raw reads showed each unique TCR and UMI combination turning up more than ten times on average.

As for time point: sample taken at primary tumor resection. Without sorting, whole RNA was sequenced from tumor, nontumor lung or frozen PBMC. Patients with untreated early-stage non-small cell lung cancer, numbering some 68, were the donors. V lost 6 bases and J 5 bases, leaving 12 bases between the germline ends. The CDR3 covers 12 residues. CDR1 is DFQATT and CDR2 is SNEGSKA in the germline V gene (reference sequence). MiXCR, run by TCRdb on the 5' RACE reads, gives a single entry per CDR3 protein. The sample lists some 25,000 distinct CDR3 sequences; less than 5.5% were seen once. This clonotype was seen at least ten times.

The source of this sequence is a male donor with early-stage non-small cell lung cancer. The specimen was PBMCs, collected at surgery. J is TRBJ2-3 and V is TRBV20-1; D is possibly TRBD1 or TRBD2 (5 bases each). This chain's CDR3 is CSAEGLEDTQYF. CDR3 DNA sequence: TGCAGTGCCGAGGGGCTGGAAGATACGCAGTATTTT.